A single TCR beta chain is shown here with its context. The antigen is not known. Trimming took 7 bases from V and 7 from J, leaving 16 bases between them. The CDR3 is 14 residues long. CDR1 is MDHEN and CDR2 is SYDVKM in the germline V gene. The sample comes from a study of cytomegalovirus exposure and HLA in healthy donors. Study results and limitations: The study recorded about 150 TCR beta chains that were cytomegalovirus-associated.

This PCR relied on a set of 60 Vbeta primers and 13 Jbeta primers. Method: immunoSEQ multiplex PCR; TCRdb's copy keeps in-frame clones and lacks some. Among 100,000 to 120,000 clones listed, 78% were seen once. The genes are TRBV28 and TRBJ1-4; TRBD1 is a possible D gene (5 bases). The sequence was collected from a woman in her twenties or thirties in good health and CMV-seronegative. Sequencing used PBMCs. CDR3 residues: CASTTWGGGEKLFF. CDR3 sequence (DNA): TGTGCCAGCACCACCTGGGGGGGAGGTGAAAAACTGTTTTTT.